Listed below are T cell receptor beta chains from one sample, sequenced in a study of T cell repertoires in cytomegalovirus infection. TCRdb passed the reads through MiXCR, listing each CDR3 protein once. This table holds about 770,000 distinct CDR3 sequences, roughly 29% found once. No antigen has been assigned to these receptors. The source was cultured CD8+ T cells from PBMCs, collected from culture after CMV antigen stimulation. Receptors originate from a human donor in good health (CMV status not recorded). Some clones in this sample may be carry-over from other donors' samples. The CDR3 runs from the conserved cysteine through the conserved F or W. The D gene is left open where the match is weak. Some rows mark clone size as missing; the rest say once, few, many or name a class of expanded clone.

j_call	d_call	v_call	clone_size	cdr3_aa	cdr3_nt
TRBJ2-1	-	TRBV11-2	-	CASSLGRSSSYNEQFF	TGTGCCAGCAGCCTGGGACGGTCAAGCTCCTACAATGAGCAGTTCTTC
TRBJ1-5	-	TRBV7-9	many	CASSSSGDQPQHF	TGTGCCAGCAGCTCTTCGGGGGATCAGCCCCAGCATTTT
TRBJ1-2	TRBD1	TRBV6-5	few	CASRTPRGLDGYTF	TGTGCCAGCAGGACGCCTAGGGGGCTCGATGGCTACACCTTC
TRBJ1-6	-	TRBV13	-	CASSLQWAPGSNSPLHF	TGTGCCAGCAGCTTACAATGGGCGCCGGGGTCTAATTCACCCCTCCACTTT
TRBJ1-6	TRBD1	TRBV12-3/TRBV12-4	-	CASSWTGEDSPLHF	TGTGCCAGCAGTTGGACAGGGGAAGATTCACCCCTCCACTTT
TRBJ1-3	-	TRBV7-6	-	CASKGVVTNTIYF	TGTGCCAGCAAGGGGGTCGTGACGAACACCATATATTTT
TRBJ2-1	-	TRBV14	few	CASSPRGTKFEQFF	TGTGCCAGCAGCCCGAGGGGGACAAAATTTGAGCAGTTCTTC
TRBJ2-3	TRBD1	TRBV7-9	few	CASSSSTGGFTDTQYF	TGTGCCAGCAGCTCCTCGACAGGGGGGTTCACAGATACGCAGTATTTT
TRBJ2-2	TRBD2	TRBV7-2	-	CASSLAGRAPTGELFF	TGTGCCAGCAGCTTAGCCGGGAGGGCACCCACCGGGGAGCTGTTTTTT
TRBJ1-2	-	TRBV27	-	CASSLSMGPSLNGYTF	TGTGCCAGCAGTTTATCGATGGGGCCCTCCCTTAATGGCTACACCTTC